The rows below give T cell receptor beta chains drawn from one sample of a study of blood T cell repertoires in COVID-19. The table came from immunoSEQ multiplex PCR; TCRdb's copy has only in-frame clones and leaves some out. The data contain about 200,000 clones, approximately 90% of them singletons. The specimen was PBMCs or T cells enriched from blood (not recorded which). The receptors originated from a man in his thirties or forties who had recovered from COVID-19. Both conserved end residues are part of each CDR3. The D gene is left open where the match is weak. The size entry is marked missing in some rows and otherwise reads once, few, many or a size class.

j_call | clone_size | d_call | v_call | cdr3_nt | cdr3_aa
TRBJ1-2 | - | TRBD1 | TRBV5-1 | TGCGCCAGCCGACCGGGACAGGGCAAAGGGGCTAACTATGGCTACACCTTC | CASRPGQGKGANYGYTF
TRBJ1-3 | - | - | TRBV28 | TGTGCCAGCAGTCGCCCCAGGGGCTCTGGAAACACCATATATTTT | CASSRPRGSGNTIYF
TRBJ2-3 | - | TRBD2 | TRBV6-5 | TGTGCCAGCTCACCGGGAGGGGGGGCAGATACGCAGTATTTT | CASSPGGGADTQYF
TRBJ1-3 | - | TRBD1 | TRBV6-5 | TGTGCCAGCAGAGTACAGGGGCATTATGGAAACACCATATATTTT | CASRVQGHYGNTIYF
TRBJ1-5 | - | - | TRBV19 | TGTGCCAGTAACCCCGCAGGGCTCCTTCAGCCCCAGCATTTT | CASNPAGLLQPQHF
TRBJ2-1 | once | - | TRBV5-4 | TGTGCCAGCAGCTTGGGACCTAGCGCTACCTCCTACAATGAGCAGTTCTTC | CASSLGPSATSYNEQFF
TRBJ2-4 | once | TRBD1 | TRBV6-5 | TGTGCCAGCAGATTACAGGGGGCGGTAAACATTCAGTACTTC | CASRLQGAVNIQYF
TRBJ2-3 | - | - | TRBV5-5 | TGTGCCAGCAGCTTGGGTCCGTTTGCAGATACGCAGTATTTT | CASSLGPFADTQYF
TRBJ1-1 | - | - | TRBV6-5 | TGTGCCAGCAGTTTCGAGACAGGGAACACTGAAGCTTTCTTT | CASSFETGNTEAFF
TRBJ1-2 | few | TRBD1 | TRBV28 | TGTGCCAGCAGTCGATCTATCAGGACAGGGGGTCGATATGGCTACACCTTC | CASSRSIRTGGRYGYTF
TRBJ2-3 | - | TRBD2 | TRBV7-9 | TGTGCCAGCAGCTTTGGGACTAGCGGGAGATTCACAGATACGCAGTATTTT | CASSFGTSGRFTDTQYF
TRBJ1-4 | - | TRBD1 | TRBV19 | TGTGCCAGTAGTAGGGGGACAGGGCCAAGTGAAAAACTGTTTTTT | CASSRGTGPSEKLFF
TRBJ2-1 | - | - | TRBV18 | TGTGCCAGCTCCCCCTTGAGAACCCAGGGCGAGCAGTTCTTC | CASSPLRTQGEQFF
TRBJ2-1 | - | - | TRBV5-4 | TGTGCCAGCAGTGAGTTGGTCTACAGCTCCTACAATGAGCAGTTCTTC | CASSELVYSSYNEQFF
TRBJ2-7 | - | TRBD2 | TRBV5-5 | TGTGCCAGCAGCTTGGCCCCGGGACTAGCGGGCTCCTACGAGCAGTACTTC | CASSLAPGLAGSYEQYF
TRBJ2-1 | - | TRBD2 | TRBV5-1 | TGCGCCAGCAGCTTGGTGGGGGCTAGCGGGGGCAATGAGCAGTTCTTC | CASSLVGASGGNEQFF
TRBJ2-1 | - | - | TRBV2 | TGTGCAGGGGGGGAGGCCCTCTACAATGAGCAGTTCTTC | CAGGEALYNEQFF
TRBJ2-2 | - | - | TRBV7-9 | TGTGCCAGCTTACCGACAGGCCTCAAGGGCACCGGGGAGCTGTTTTTT | CASLPTGLKGTGELFF
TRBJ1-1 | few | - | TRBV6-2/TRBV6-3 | TGTGCCAGCAGTTACTTAGTGAACACTGAAGCTTTCTTT | CASSYLVNTEAFF
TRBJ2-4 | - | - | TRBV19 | TGTGCCAGTAGTATGAGCCTCGGACAGCTAGCCAAAAACATTCAGTACTTC | CASSMSLGQLAKNIQYF